Below, 20 T cell receptor beta chains from the same sample are listed, as sequenced in a study of T cells in Graves' hyperthyroidism and ophthalmopathy. RNA transcripts yielded amplified TCR beta CDR3 regions. Using the HTBI primer set, a first-round RT-PCR was run on the TCR CDR3. TCRdb itself ran the multiplex PCR reads through MiXCR, one entry per CDR3 protein. The sample has roughly 580,000 distinct CDR3 sequences, over 11% seen once. Input material: blood. The source of these receptors is a woman in her twenties or thirties with Graves' hyperthyroidism that later progressed to Graves' ophthalmopathy.

This clonotype was observed at least ten times. The chain couples TRBV20-1 to TRBJ2-3; D is uncertain. Trimming removed 0 bases at V and 4 bases at J, with 11 bases between. CDR1 is DFQATT, CDR2 SNEGSKA, per germline (reference sequence). The length of the CDR3 is 14 residues. CDR3 sequence: CSAREGRKADTQYF. CDR3 DNA sequence: TGCAGTGCTAGAGAGGGTAGAAAGGCAGATACGCAGTATTTT.

This clonotype was counted at least ten times. The J gene is TRBJ1-6, the V gene TRBV12-3 or TRBV12-4, with 10 bases aligning to TRBD1. The CDR3 has 14 residues. With 7 bases clipped from V and 10 bases from J, the junction kept 7 bases outside the gene matches. The CDR3 nucleotides read TGTGCCAGCAAACTGACAGGGGGCAGGTCACCCCTCCACTTT. Translated: CASKLTGGRSPLHF.

Many counts were recorded for this clonotype. This rearrangement joins TRBV30 to TRBJ2-7; D not certain. Germline CDR1 GTSNPN, CDR2 SVGIG (reference sequence). The CDR3 has 11 amino acids. Trimming cost V 2 bases and J 7 bases, with 9 bases left between them. The CDR3 DNA follows: TGTGCCTGGAGTAAGCTTAGGGAGCAGTACTTC. It yields the protein CAWSKLREQYF.

This clonotype has a count of ten or more. The gene calls are TRBV13 and TRBJ2-7; D perhaps matches TRBD1 (6 bases). CDR1 and CDR2 (germline): PRHDT, FYEKMQ (reference sequence). The CDR3 spans 16 residues. The V end lost 0 bases, the J end lost 5 bases, and 17 bases lay between the germline ends. The CDR3 nucleotides are TGTGCCAGCAGCTTAGGATTTCGACAGGCGAGTCACGAGCAGTACTTC. Its translation: CASSLGFRQASHEQYF. The entire variable domain, with the rest obtained from reference TRBV13 and TRBJ2-7, is as follows: AAGVIQSPRHLIKEKRETATLKCYPIPRHDTVYWYQQGPGQDPQFLISFYEKMQSDKGSIPDRFSAQQFSDYHSELNMSSLELGDSALYFCASSLGFRQASHEQYFGPGTRLTVT.

The rearrangement uses TRBV4-3 and TRBJ2-1, with TRBD2 matching 8 bases. V shed 0 bases and J 10 bases; nucleotides not matched to a gene: 8. Germline V gene sequence: CDR1 LGHNA, CDR2 YSLEER. This CDR3 is 15 amino acids long. Here the CDR3 reads CASSQEFSGTSEQFF. Written as DNA, the CDR3 is TGCGCCAGCAGCCAAGAATTTAGCGGGACGTCGGAGCAGTTCTTC.

This clonotype was detected many times. The CDR3 DNA is TGTGCCAGCAGTGAGGACTCCGGTCAGCCCCAGCATTTT. It translates to CASSEDSGQPQHF. The chain joins TRBV2 to TRBJ1-5; no definite D call. CDR3 length equals 13 residues. Trimming removed 3 bases from V and 6 bases from J, with 9 bases in between. Germline lookup yields CDR1 SNHLY and CDR2 FYNNEI.

In this sample, this clonotype turned up many times. The J gene is TRBJ2-1, the V gene TRBV6-1; D possibly corresponds to TRBD1 (6 bases). Germline CDR1 reads MNHNS; CDR2 reads SASEGT. This CDR3 has 12 residues. The V and J ends lost 6 bases and 7 bases respectively, with 10 bases between them. The DNA of the CDR3 is TGTGCCAGCAGGAGGACAGAGAATGAGCAGTTCTTC. This codes for CASRRTENEQFF.

This clonotype has ten or more counts. The CDR3 loop reads CSALRPGDRDNEQFF. CDR3 nucleotides: TGCAGTGCATTGAGACCGGGAGACAGGGACAATGAGCAGTTCTTC. V and J are TRBV20-1 and TRBJ2-1; possible D gene TRBD1, 7 bases. Germline CDR1 is DFQATT and CDR2 is SNEGSKA (reference sequence). The V and J ends lost 6 bases and 5 bases respectively, with 20 bases between them. The CDR3 consists of 15 residues.

This clonotype was seen ten or more times. The rearrangement joins TRBV6-1 to TRBJ2-1; 11 bases are a match to TRBD2. This CDR3 is built from 19 residues. Per germline, CDR1 MNHNS and CDR2 SASEGT. J was trimmed by 5 bases and V by 5 bases; bases with no gene match: 17. CDR3 region: CASSTQPPLTSGKDNEQFF. The CDR3 region has the DNA TGTGCCAGCAGTACCCAGCCCCCTTTGACTAGCGGGAAAGACAATGAGCAGTTCTTC.

This clonotype was counted ten times or more. The chain couples TRBV20-1 to TRBJ1-2, with D hard to call. Germline V gene lookup returns CDR1 DFQATT and CDR2 SNEGSKA (reference sequence). The CDR3 contains 11 residues. Trimming removed 0 bases at V and 11 bases at J, with 10 bases between. The CDR3 DNA sequence: TGCAGTGCTAGAGATCGGTCCCGGTACACCTTC. Translating it yields CSARDRSRYTF.

This clonotype was found many times. This rearrangement joins TRBV7-3 to TRBJ2-3, with TRBD2 matching 8 bases. Trimming at V came to 1 base and at J to 3 bases, leaving 6 bases not matched to a gene. This CDR3 has 16 amino acids. The germline V gene encodes CDR1 SGHTA and CDR2 FQGTGA. CDR3 protein: CASSLSPGGPTDTQYF. CDR3 in DNA: TGTGCCAGCAGCTTAAGTCCGGGAGGGCCGACAGATACGCAGTATTTT.

In its sample, this clonotype was seen many times. The chain has TRBV6-2 or TRBV6-3 and TRBJ2-1; D gene ambiguous. Germline lookup yields CDR1 MNHEY and CDR2 SVGEGT. The CDR3 spans 14 residues. Between the trimmed V and J ends, which lost 4 bases and 2 bases, there was a span of 9 bases. This chain's CDR3 is CASSSSLTYNEQFF. CDR3 DNA: TGTGCCAGCAGTTCAAGTTTGACCTACAATGAGCAGTTCTTC.

The chain employs TRBV20-1 and TRBJ1-5; 8 nucleotides agree with TRBD1. This CDR3 contains 14 residues. Looked up from germline, CDR1 is DFQATT and CDR2 is SNEGSKA (reference sequence). With V trimmed by 5 bases and J by 4 bases, 7 bases remained unmatched. CDR3 bases: TGCAGTGCTTCCCGACAGGGGAAGAATCAGCCCCAGCATTTT. Protein: CSASRQGKNQPQHF.

This clonotype was seen a few times. The chain is built from TRBV29-1 and TRBJ1-2, with 10 bases lining up with TRBD1. Germline V gene data show CDR1 as SQVTM and CDR2 as ANQGSEA. V trimming: 6 bases; J trimming: 5 bases; junction bases outside the gene matches: 3. The CDR3 extends over 12 amino acids. The CDR3: CSVVGQGYGYTF. The CDR3 bases are TGCAGCGTCGTGGGACAGGGGTATGGCTACACCTTC.

This clonotype was seen many times. The V and J genes are TRBV12-5 and TRBJ2-1; the match to TRBD2 covers 12 bases. The CDR3 is 17 amino acids. CDR1 is LGHNT and CDR2 is FRNRAP in the germline V gene. V was clipped by 2 bases and J by 4 bases; unmatched bases: 6. The CDR3 spells CASGLRLAGGPYNEQFF. The CDR3 bases are TGTGCTAGTGGTTTGAGGCTAGCGGGAGGGCCATACAATGAGCAGTTCTTC.

As concerns this clonotype: A much larger clone sits a single nucleotide away, making a read error possible. The CDR3 ends on some other residue instead of the conserved phenylalanine or tryptophan, so this is likely a read error. This rearrangement joins TRBV19 to TRBJ1-1; D not certain. Trimming removed 7 bases at V and 1 base at J, with 13 bases between. Germline CDR1 LNHDA, CDR2 SQIVND (reference sequence). This CDR3 has 14 residues. Here the CDR3 DNA reads TGTGCCAGTATTAAACCTAGCGCGAACACTGAAGCTTTCTCT. It codes for CASIKPSANTEAFS.

Many counts were recorded for this clonotype. V gene TRBV20-1 combines with J gene TRBJ2-7, with D perhaps TRBD2 (5 bases). V lost 8 bases and J lost 0, with 14 bases in between. Germline V gene data show CDR1 as DFQATT and CDR2 as SNEGSKA (reference sequence). This CDR3 contains 13 residues. As DNA, the CDR3 is TGCAGTCTTCTGGGCGGGCCCTCCTACGAGCAGTACTTC. Its protein product is CSLLGGPSYEQYF.

This clonotype turned up a few times. The V call is TRBV27, the J call TRBJ2-5; the D is unclear. Germline values: CDR1 MNHEY, CDR2 SMNVEV (reference sequence). This CDR3 region has 12 residues. Trimming left V 3 bases short and J 5 bases short, with 7 bases between. CDR3 in DNA: TGTGCCAGCAGTTTTACACCGGAGACCCAGTACTTC. This translates into CASSFTPETQYF.

The rearrangement joins TRBV6-1 to TRBJ2-5, with 16 bases matching TRBD2. Per germline, CDR1 MNHNS and CDR2 SASEGT. The V and J ends lost 5 bases and 10 bases, in that order; junction bases with no gene match: 7. The CDR3 runs to 15 residues. CDR3 nucleotide sequence: TGTGCCAGCAGTCCACCGGGACTAGCGGGAGGGGACCAGTACTTC. Amino acids: CASSPPGLAGGDQYF.

This clonotype was counted ten times or more. This sequence joins TRBV29-1 and TRBJ2-7; 8 nucleotides agree with TRBD1. J gave up 9 bases and V 0 bases, and 7 bases lay outside the gene matches. This CDR3 contains 13 residues. Germline lookup yields CDR1 SQVTM and CDR2 ANQGSEA. The CDR3 reads CSVEDTGGGWQYF. In DNA form, the CDR3 reads TGCAGCGTTGAAGATACAGGGGGAGGATGGCAGTACTTC.